A single sample gave rise to the 15 T cell receptor beta chains below, sequenced in a study of Graves' ophthalmopathy and Graves' hyperthyroidism. As the template, RNA transcripts were used to amplify TCR beta CDR3 regions. Scientists carried out first-round RT-PCR using HTBI primers and then a second-round multiplex PCR. TCRdb re-called the multiplex PCR reads through MiXCR, storing one row per CDR3 protein. The table includes around 340,000 distinct CDR3 sequences, roughly a sixth detected once. Sample: peripheral blood. These receptors all come from an adult man with Graves' ophthalmopathy.

This clonotype was counted many times. The rearrangement uses TRBV6-1 and TRBJ1-3; the match to TRBD1 covers 8 bases. This CDR3 has 14 residues. CDR1 MNHNS and CDR2 SASEGT come from the germline V gene. Unmatched junction bases numbered 2, after V lost 7 bases and J lost 0 bases. The chain's CDR3 is CASTGGGSGNTIYF. The CDR3, as DNA: TGTGCCAGCACAGGGGGCGGCTCTGGAAACACCATATATTTT.

The table lists this clonotype with many counts. The genes are TRBV5-1 and TRBJ2-2; perhaps TRBD2 as D (5 bases). Germline V gives CDR1 SGHRS, CDR2 YFSETQ. CDR3 length: 15 residues. Trimming stripped 0 bases from V and 4 bases from J, with 10 bases between. The CDR3 spells CASSLDGSGTGELFF. For the CDR3, the DNA is TGCGCCAGCAGCTTGGATGGGAGTGGCACCGGGGAGCTGTTTTTT.

Ten or more counts support this clonotype. The chain joins TRBV12-3 or TRBV12-4 to TRBJ1-6; no clear D. Trimming left V 4 bases short and J 10 bases short, with 14 bases between. This CDR3 spans 14 amino acids. CDR3 in amino acids: CASSSEAWLSPLHF. CDR3 sequence (DNA): TGTGCCAGCAGTTCTGAGGCCTGGTTGTCACCCCTCCACTTT.

The chain has TRBV4-1 and TRBJ2-7; perhaps TRBD1 as D (5 bases). Trimming took 1 base from V and 2 from J, leaving 9 bases between them. Germline V gene lookup returns CDR1 MGHRA and CDR2 YSYEKL. The CDR3 covers 14 residues. This chain's CDR3 is CASSQVGATYEQYF. As DNA, the CDR3 is TGCGCCAGCAGCCAAGTTGGGGCCACCTACGAGCAGTACTTC.

This clonotype was detected many times. The CDR3 region has the DNA TGTGCCAGCAGTCCCCCGGGGGCGGGGTACGGAAACACCATATATTTT. It encodes CASSPPGAGYGNTIYF. This rearrangement joins TRBV28 to TRBJ1-3; tentative D call: TRBD1 (6 bases). Trimming pared 5 bases from V and 4 bases from J, leaving 18 bases between. This CDR3 comprises 16 residues. The germline V gene encodes CDR1 MDHEN and CDR2 SYDVKM.

This clonotype was picked up many times. The chain carries TRBV12-3 or TRBV12-4 and TRBJ1-2; D gene ambiguous. CDR3 length equals 12 residues. V shed 0 bases and J shed 7 bases, with 6 bases lying between them. The CDR3, as DNA: TGTGCCAGCAGTTTAGCCCGGGGTGGCTACACCTTC. Translated, it gives CASSLARGGYTF.

This clonotype was recorded at least ten times. V and J are TRBV15 and TRBJ2-2; D is uncertain. Germline-derived CDR1 and CDR2 are LNHNV and YYDKDF (reference sequence). CDR3 size: 14 residues. Trimming shortened V by 0 bases and J by 6 bases, and 8 bases separated the two germline ends. CDR3 nucleotide sequence: TGTGCCACCAGCAGAGAGGCGCTAGCCGGGGAGCTGTTTTTT. It yields the protein CATSREALAGELFF.

At least ten counts were recorded for this clonotype. J is TRBJ1-5 and V is TRBV4-3, with D hard to call. This CDR3 is built from 15 residues. The germline V gene encodes CDR1 LGHNA and CDR2 YSLEER. Trimming shortened V by 3 bases and J by 2 bases, and 11 bases separated the two germline ends. The CDR3 here is CASSQDLYGNQPQHF. The CDR3 nucleotides are TGCGCCAGCAGCCAGGACCTTTATGGCAATCAGCCCCAGCATTTT.

This clonotype was counted at least ten times. The V gene is TRBV27, the J gene TRBJ2-5; 10 bases map to TRBD2. Germline CDR1 and CDR2: MNHEY and SMNVEV (reference sequence). Trimming cost V 1 base and J 5 bases; bases outside gene matches: 16. The CDR3 is 19 residues long. The CDR3 nucleotides read TGTGCCAGCAGTTTATTCTATGAAATCGAGCGGGAGGGCCCGGAGACCCAGTACTTC. Amino acid sequence: CASSLFYEIEREGPETQYF.

This clonotype was seen many times. The chain uses TRBV28 and TRBJ2-5, with no clear D. The CDR3 contains 13 residues. Germline V gene data show CDR1 as MDHEN and CDR2 as SYDVKM. The ends were cut back, 6 bases at V and 5 bases at J, with 13 bases in the middle. The CDR3 DNA is TGTGCCAGCAGGATCTCCCTTCTGGAGACCCAGTACTTC. Translation gives CASRISLLETQYF. The full variable domain, in which reference TRBV28 and TRBJ2-5 provide the parts outside the CDR3, is DVKVTQSSRYLVKRTGEKVFLECVQDMDHENMFWYRQDPGLGLRLIYFSYDVKMKEKGDIPEGYSVSREKKERFSLILESASTNQTSMYLCASRISLLETQYFGPGTRLLVL.

The chain joins TRBV6-2 or TRBV6-3 to TRBJ1-2; tentatively, D is TRBD1 (5 bases). Deletions cut 2 bases from V and 4 bases from J, with 14 bases between. The CDR3 extends over 15 amino acids. Germline CDR1 and CDR2: MNHEY and SVGEGT. CDR3 nucleotide sequence: TGTGCCAGCAGTTACGAAGGGGTTGCCGGCTATGGCTACACCTTC. Amino acid sequence: CASSYEGVAGYGYTF.

This clonotype was counted many times. V gene TRBV30 combines with J gene TRBJ2-7; D possibly matches TRBD1 or TRBD2 (6 bases each). This CDR3 spans 10 amino acids. Germline V gives CDR1 GTSNPN, CDR2 SVGIG (reference sequence). In DNA, the CDR3 is TGTGGAGGGGGGACCTACGAGCAGTACTTC. Its translation: CGGGTYEQYF.

This clonotype was picked up many times. This rearrangement joins TRBV15 to TRBJ2-5, with 15 nucleotides matching TRBD2. The CDR3 extends over 18 amino acids. CDR1 LNHNV and CDR2 YYDKDF come from the germline V gene (reference sequence). V shed 3 bases, J shed 1 base, and the junction held 6 bases outside the gene matches. Written as DNA, the CDR3 is TGTGCCACCAGCAGCTCCCGGACTAGCGGGGGGGCCCAAGAGACCCAGTACTTC. It encodes CATSSSRTSGGAQETQYF.

This clonotype was counted at least ten times. V is TRBV14 and J is TRBJ2-5; 9 positions agree with TRBD1. The germline V gene encodes CDR1 SGHDN and CDR2 FVKESK. With V trimmed by 1 base and J by 5 bases, 5 bases remained unmatched. The CDR3 consists of 15 residues. CDR3 in amino acids: CASSQVTGGWETQYF. CDR3 in DNA: TGTGCCAGCAGCCAAGTTACAGGGGGCTGGGAGACCCAGTACTTC.

This clonotype came up once. The gene calls are TRBV15 and TRBJ2-7; the D gene is possibly TRBD2 (5 bases). CDR1 and CDR2 (germline): LNHNV, YYDKDF (reference sequence). The CDR3 spans 14 residues. The V end lost 0 bases, the J end lost 6 bases, and 12 bases lay between the germline ends. The CDR3 DNA is TGTGCCACCAGCAGAGATCGGGCGGGTCCCGAGCAGTACTTC. Translating gives CATSRDRAGPEQYF.